This record concerns one T cell receptor beta chain sequence. This sample is part of a study of technical replicates of blood from a handful of donors. This CDR3 contains 15 residues. Germline V gene sequence: CDR1 LNHNV, CDR2 YYDKDF (reference sequence). Unmatched junction bases numbered 7, after V lost 4 bases and J lost 4 bases. Method: immunoSEQ multiplex PCR; TCRdb's copy keeps in-frame clones and lacks some. The table has tens of thousands of clones, about 91% seen once. The sample was PBMCs. This sequence was found in a human donor in good health. Some clones in this sample may be carry-over from other donors' samples. The V gene is TRBV15, the J gene TRBJ2-5, with 9 bases that match TRBD1. The CDR3 DNA sequence: TGTGCCACCAGCAATCCGGGACAGGGATCAGAGACCCAGTACTTC. Protein: CATSNPGQGSETQYF. Drawing the rest from reference TRBV15 and TRBJ2-5, the complete variable domain is DAMVIQNPRYQVTQFGKPVTLSCSQTLNHNVMYWYQQKSSQAPKLLFHYYDKDFNNEADTPDNFQSRRPNTSFCFLDIRSPGLGDTAMYLCATSNPGQGSETQYFGPGTRLLVL.